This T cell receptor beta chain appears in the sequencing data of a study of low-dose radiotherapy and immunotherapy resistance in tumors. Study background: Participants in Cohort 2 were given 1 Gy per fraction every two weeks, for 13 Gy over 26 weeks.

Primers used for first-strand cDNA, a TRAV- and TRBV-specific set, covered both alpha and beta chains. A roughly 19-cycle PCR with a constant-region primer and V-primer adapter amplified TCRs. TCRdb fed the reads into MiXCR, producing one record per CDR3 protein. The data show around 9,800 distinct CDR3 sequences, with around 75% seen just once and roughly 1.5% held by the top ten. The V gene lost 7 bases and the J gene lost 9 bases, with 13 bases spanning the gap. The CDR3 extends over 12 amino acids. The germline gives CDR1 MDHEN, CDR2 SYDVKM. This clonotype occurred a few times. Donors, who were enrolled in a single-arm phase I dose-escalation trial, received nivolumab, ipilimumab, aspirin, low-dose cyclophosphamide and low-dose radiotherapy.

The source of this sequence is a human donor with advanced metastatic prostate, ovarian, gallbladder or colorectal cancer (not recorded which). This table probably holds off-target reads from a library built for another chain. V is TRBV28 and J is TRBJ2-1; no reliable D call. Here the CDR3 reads CASNLRLSEQFF. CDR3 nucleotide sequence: TGTGCCAGCAACCTCCGACTGAGTGAGCAGTTCTTC.